This entry lists 16 T cell receptor beta chains sequenced from one sample in a study of CD8 T cells in Susac syndrome. RNA was extracted with the RNeasy kit, and a quantity of about 0.45 to 1 ug was reverse transcribed using random hexamers. TCRdb re-derived calls from the immunoSEQ multiplex PCR reads in MiXCR, one entry per CDR3 protein. The sample lists approximately 83,000 distinct CDR3 sequences, around 94% occurring once. The source material was CD8+ T cells from PBMCs. These receptors came from a human donor with Susac syndrome.

This chain joins TRBV9 and TRBJ2-5; 7 bases fit TRBD2. V lost 0 bases, J lost 6 bases, and 8 bases stayed unmatched. From germline, CDR1 is SGDLS and CDR2 YYNGEE. This CDR3 contains 15 residues. The CDR3 here is CASSVGGGSPKTQYF. CDR3 bases: TGTGCCAGCAGCGTAGGCGGCGGGAGCCCCAAGACCCAGTACTTC.

V usage is TRBV5-6 and J usage is TRBJ2-1; a weak D match, TRBD2 (5 bases). Per germline, CDR1 SGHDT and CDR2 YYEEEE. There are 16 residues in the CDR3. Trimming pared 4 bases from V and 1 base from J, leaving 15 bases between. This CDR3 is CASSPGSGGSYNEQFF. CDR3 DNA: TGTGCCAGCAGCCCGGGCAGTGGAGGTTCCTACAATGAGCAGTTCTTC.

The count of this clonotype is one. The chain employs TRBV15 and TRBJ1-5; D possibly corresponds to TRBD1 (6 bases). Germline CDR1 reads LNHNV; CDR2 reads YYDKDF (reference sequence). The CDR3 length is 15 residues. V was trimmed by 3 bases and J by 6 bases, leaving 15 bases between them. In DNA, the CDR3 is TGTGCCACCAGCAGTGAGTTTAAGGGGGTTCAGCCCCAGCATTTT. Translation: CATSSEFKGVQPQHF.

The chain couples TRBV7-9 to TRBJ2-5; D unresolved. The germline CDR1 and CDR2 sequences are SEHNR and FQNEAQ (reference sequence). The ends were cut back, 1 base at V and 5 bases at J, with 11 bases in the middle. The CDR3 covers 14 residues. Written as DNA, the CDR3 is TGTGCCAGCAGCTTAGGGGCGGCCTGGGAGACCCAGTACTTC. Translation gives CASSLGAAWETQYF.

The chain is built from TRBV7-9 and TRBJ1-1; D is perhaps TRBD1 (5 bases). Germline values: CDR1 SEHNR, CDR2 FQNEAQ (reference sequence). Trimming stripped 1 base from V and 1 base from J, with 13 bases between. CDR3 length: 16 residues. CDR3 sequence (DNA): TGTGCCAGCAGCTTAGGGGGGAATGTTGGGAACACTGAAGCTTTCTTT. Translating it yields CASSLGGNVGNTEAFF.

The gene calls are TRBV5-6 and TRBJ2-2; TRBD1 agrees at 7 bases. Per the germline V gene, CDR1 is SGHDT and CDR2 is YYEEEE. This CDR3 has 19 residues. V lost 3 bases, J lost 0 bases, and 14 bases stayed unmatched. The CDR3 is CASSYSLTGTFANTGELFF. CDR3 nucleotide sequence: TGTGCCAGCAGCTACTCTCTGACAGGGACGTTCGCGAACACCGGGGAGCTGTTTTTT.

The chain combines TRBV7-2 with TRBJ2-7; maybe TRBD1 (6 bases). Trimming shortened V by 4 bases and J by 0 bases, and 16 bases separated the two germline ends. The germline V gene has CDR1 SGHTA and CDR2 FQGNSA. CDR3 length: 16 amino acids. CDR3 in amino acids: CASSSPLWGLSYEQYF. CDR3 coding DNA: TGTGCCAGCAGCTCCCCCCTGTGGGGGCTCTCCTACGAGCAGTACTTC.

The chain joins TRBV28 to TRBJ2-1, with a tentative D call TRBD2 (5 bases). The V gene lost 6 bases and the J gene lost 12 bases, with 15 bases spanning the gap. Germline-derived CDR1 and CDR2 are MDHEN and SYDVKM. The CDR3 contains 12 residues. The DNA for the CDR3 is TGTGCCAGCAGCTCCCGACTAAGTGTGCAGTTCTTC. Its protein is CASSSRLSVQFF. Full variable domain (remainder filled in from reference TRBV28 and TRBJ2-1): DVKVTQSSRYLVKRTGEKVFLECVQDMDHENMFWYRQDPGLGLRLIYFSYDVKMKEKGDIPEGYSVSREKKERFSLILESASTNQTSMYLCASSSRLSVQFFGPGTRLTVL.

The chain employs TRBV13 and TRBJ1-3; 7 bases fit TRBD1. This CDR3 is built from 18 residues. Germline CDR1 and CDR2: PRHDT and FYEKMQ (reference sequence). V lost 5 bases and J lost 0; bases outside the gene matches: 13. DNA for the CDR3: TGTGCCAGCAGCGGACCCGGGACAGACAAATTCTCTGGAAACACCATATATTTT. Amino acids: CASSGPGTDKFSGNTIYF.

The CDR3 DNA reads as TGTGCCAGCAGTCCCGGGGGGTCAGAGACCCAGTACTTC. Translated, it gives CASSPGGSETQYF. The chain couples TRBV6-6 to TRBJ2-5; 7 bases line up with TRBD2. Germline CDR1 reads MNHNY; CDR2 reads SVGAGI (reference sequence). Trimming at V came to 5 bases and at J to 4 bases, leaving 4 bases not matched to a gene. CDR3 size: 13 residues.

In nucleotides, the CDR3 is TGTGCCACCAGTGATTCGAGGACAGTAACGCACAATGAGCAGTTCTTC. Translation gives CATSDSRTVTHNEQFF. The chain has TRBV24-1 and TRBJ2-1; maybe TRBD1 (6 bases). Per germline, CDR1 KGHDR and CDR2 SFDVKD. CDR3 length: 16 amino acids. Trimming removed 2 bases at V and 5 bases at J, with 15 bases between.

This chain joins TRBV4-1 and TRBJ1-1, with 7 bases aligning to TRBD1. The germline CDR1 and CDR2 sequences are MGHRA and YSYEKL. There are 15 residues in the CDR3. The trim removed 10 bases at V and 2 bases at J, leaving 13 bases unmatched. The CDR3 nucleotides are TGCGCCACCAGACTTGGACAGGCATCAAACACTGAAGCTTTCTTT. It encodes CATRLGQASNTEAFF.

This clonotype was seen only once. V usage is TRBV29-1 and J usage is TRBJ2-7; TRBD2 aligns across 10 bases. The junction had 7 bases not matched to a gene; V was cut back by 6 bases and J by 5 bases. This CDR3 region has 13 residues. Germline V gene sequence: CDR1 SQVTM, CDR2 ANQGSEA. The CDR3 coding sequence is TGCAGCGTGAGCGGGGGGGCCGGTGACGAGCAGTACTTC. This translates into CSVSGGAGDEQYF.

The CDR3 spells CASSNTGGPQETQYF. The CDR3 DNA sequence: TGTGCCAGCAGCAACACAGGGGGCCCACAAGAGACCCAGTACTTC. This chain joins TRBV21-1 and TRBJ2-5; TRBD1 reflects the table's D call only, with no check against the DNA. TRBV21-1 is shown as a pseudogene. This CDR3 has 15 amino acids.

This chain uses TRBV3-1 with TRBJ2-7; 8 nucleotides match TRBD1. CDR1 is LGHDT, CDR2 YNNKEL, per germline (reference sequence). The CDR3 spans 15 residues. V was clipped by 0 bases and J by 6 bases; unmatched bases: 7. CDR3 sequence reads: CASSQDFGQGGEQYF. CDR3 coding DNA: TGTGCCAGCAGCCAAGATTTCGGACAGGGAGGCGAGCAGTACTTC.

This chain joins TRBV29-1 and TRBJ1-1; D may be TRBD1 (5 bases). The CDR3 is made up of 12 amino acids. With 6 bases removed from V and 11 bases from J, the gap between germline ends came to 19 bases. The germline CDR1 and CDR2 sequences are SQVTM and ANQGSEA. The CDR3 is CSVGLRSGYAFF. The CDR3 nucleotides are TGCAGCGTCGGACTTAGATCAGGGTACGCTTTCTTT.